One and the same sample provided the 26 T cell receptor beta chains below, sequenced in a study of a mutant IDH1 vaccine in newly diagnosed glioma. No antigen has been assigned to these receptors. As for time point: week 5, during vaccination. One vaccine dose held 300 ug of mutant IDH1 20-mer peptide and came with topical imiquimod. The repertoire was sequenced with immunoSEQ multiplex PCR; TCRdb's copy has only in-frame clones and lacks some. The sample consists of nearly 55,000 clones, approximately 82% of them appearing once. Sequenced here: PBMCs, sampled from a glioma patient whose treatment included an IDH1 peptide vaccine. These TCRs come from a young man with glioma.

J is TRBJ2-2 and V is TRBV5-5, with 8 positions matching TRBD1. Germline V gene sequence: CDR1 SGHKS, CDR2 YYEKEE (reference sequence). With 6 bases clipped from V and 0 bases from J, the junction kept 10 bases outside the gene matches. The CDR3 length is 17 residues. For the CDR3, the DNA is TGTGCCAGCATACCATGGACAGGGTCCACGAACACCGGGGAGCTGTTTTTT. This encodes CASIPWTGSTNTGELFF.

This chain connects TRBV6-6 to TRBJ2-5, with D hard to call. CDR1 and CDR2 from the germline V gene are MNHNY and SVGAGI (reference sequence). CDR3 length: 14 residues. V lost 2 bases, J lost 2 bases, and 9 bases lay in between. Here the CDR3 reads CASSYGQSQETQYF. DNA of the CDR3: TGTGCCAGCAGTTACGGGCAGTCTCAAGAGACCCAGTACTTC.

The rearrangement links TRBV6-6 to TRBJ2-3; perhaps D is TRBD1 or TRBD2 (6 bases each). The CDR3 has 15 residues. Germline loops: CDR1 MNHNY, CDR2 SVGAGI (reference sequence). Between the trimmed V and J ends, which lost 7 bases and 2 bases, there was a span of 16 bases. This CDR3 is CASTKGRGPTDTQYF. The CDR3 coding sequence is TGTGCCAGCACCAAGGGACGGGGGCCCACAGATACGCAGTATTTT.

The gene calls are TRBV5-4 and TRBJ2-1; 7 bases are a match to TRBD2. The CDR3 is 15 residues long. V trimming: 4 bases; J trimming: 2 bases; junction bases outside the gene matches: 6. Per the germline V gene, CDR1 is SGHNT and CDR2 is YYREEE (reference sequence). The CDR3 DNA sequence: TGTGCCAGCAGCCGGTCGGGGGGACCCTACAATGAGCAGTTCTTC. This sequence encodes CASSRSGGPYNEQFF. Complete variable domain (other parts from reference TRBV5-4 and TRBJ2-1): ETGVTQSPTHLIKTRGQQVTLRCSSQSGHNTVSWYQQALGQGPQFIFQYYREEENGRGNFPPRFSGLQFPNYSSELNVNALELDDSALYLCASSRSGGPYNEQFFGPGTRLTVL.

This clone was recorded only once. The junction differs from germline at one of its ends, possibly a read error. CDR3 in DNA: TGTGCCACCAGCGGAGAGATAGAGACAGAGAAAATAGATGGAAACACCATATATTTT. It encodes CATSGEIETEKIDGNTIYF. The chain recombines TRBV15 with TRBJ1-3; D might be TRBD1 (5 bases). The V gene's germline CDR1 is LNHNV and CDR2 YYDKDF (reference sequence). The CDR3 has 19 residues.

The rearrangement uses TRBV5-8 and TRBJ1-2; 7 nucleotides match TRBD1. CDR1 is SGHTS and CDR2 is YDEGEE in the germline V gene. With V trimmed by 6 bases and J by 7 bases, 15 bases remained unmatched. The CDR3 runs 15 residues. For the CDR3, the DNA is TGTGCCAGCACCCTTTTACAGGGGTTCAGAGGTGGCTACACCTTC. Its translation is CASTLLQGFRGGYTF.

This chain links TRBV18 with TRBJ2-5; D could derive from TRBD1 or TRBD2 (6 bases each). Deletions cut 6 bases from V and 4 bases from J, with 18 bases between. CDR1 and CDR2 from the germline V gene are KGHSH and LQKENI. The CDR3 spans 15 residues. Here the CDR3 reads CASSLDPGARETQYF. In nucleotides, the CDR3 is TGTGCCAGCTCCCTAGACCCGGGGGCCCGAGAGACCCAGTACTTC.

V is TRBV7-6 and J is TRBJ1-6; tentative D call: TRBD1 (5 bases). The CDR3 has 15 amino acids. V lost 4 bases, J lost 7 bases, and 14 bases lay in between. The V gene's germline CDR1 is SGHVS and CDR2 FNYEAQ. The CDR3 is CASSSPGGMNSPLHF. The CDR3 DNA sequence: TGTGCCAGCAGCTCACCTGGGGGTATGAATTCACCCCTCCACTTT. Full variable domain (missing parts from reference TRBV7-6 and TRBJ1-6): GAGVSQSPRYKVTKRGQDVALRCDPISGHVSLYWYRQALGQGPEFLTYFNYEAQQDKSGLPNDRFSAERPEGSISTLTIQRTEQRDSAMYRCASSSPGGMNSPLHFGNGTRLTVT.

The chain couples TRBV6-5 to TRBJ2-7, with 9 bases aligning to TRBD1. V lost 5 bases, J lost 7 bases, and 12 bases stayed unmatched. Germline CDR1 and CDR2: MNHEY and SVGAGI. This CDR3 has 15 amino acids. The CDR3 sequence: CASSRTGTGRGEQYF. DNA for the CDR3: TGTGCCAGCAGTCGGACCGGGACAGGGCGTGGAGAGCAGTACTTC.

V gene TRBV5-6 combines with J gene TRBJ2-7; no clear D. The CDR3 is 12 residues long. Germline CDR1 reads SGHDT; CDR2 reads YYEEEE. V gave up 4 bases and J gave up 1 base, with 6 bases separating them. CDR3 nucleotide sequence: TGTGCCAGCAGCCACTCTTCCTACGAGCAGTACTTC. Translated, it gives CASSHSSYEQYF.

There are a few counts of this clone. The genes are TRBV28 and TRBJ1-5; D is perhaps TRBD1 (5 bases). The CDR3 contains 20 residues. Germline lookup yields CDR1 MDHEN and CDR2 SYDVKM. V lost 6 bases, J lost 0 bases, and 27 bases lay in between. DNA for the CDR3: TGTGCCAGCAGCCTCTCGCAGGGTCTCGGGTCTCTATATAGCAATCAGCCCCAGCATTTT. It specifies CASSLSQGLGSLYSNQPQHF.

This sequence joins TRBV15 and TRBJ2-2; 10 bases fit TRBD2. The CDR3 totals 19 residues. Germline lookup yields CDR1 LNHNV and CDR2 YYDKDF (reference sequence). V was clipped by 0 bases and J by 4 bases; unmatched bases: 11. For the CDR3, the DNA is TGTGCCACCAGCAGAGATCTCTGGGCTAGCGGGGGTATCACCGGGGAGCTGTTTTTT. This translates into CATSRDLWASGGITGELFF.

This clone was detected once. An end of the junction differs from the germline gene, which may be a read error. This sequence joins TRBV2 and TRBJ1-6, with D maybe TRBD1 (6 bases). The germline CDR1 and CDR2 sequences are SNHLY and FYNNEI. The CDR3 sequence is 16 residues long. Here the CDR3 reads CASREDRISYNSPLHF. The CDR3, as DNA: TGTGCCAGCAGGGAAGACAGGATCTCCTATAATTCACCCCTCCACTTT.

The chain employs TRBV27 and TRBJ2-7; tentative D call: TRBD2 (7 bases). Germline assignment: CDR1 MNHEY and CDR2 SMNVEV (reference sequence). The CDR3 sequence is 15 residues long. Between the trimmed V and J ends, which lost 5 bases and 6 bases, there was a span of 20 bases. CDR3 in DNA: TGTGCCAGCAGTCCCTTAGGGGGGGGAAAGAGCGAGCAGTACTTC. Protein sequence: CASSPLGGGKSEQYF.

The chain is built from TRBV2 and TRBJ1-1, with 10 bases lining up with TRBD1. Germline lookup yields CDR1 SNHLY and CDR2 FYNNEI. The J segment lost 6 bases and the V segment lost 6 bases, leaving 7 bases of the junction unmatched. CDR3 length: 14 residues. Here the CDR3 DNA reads TGTGCCAGCAGAGCCGGGACAGGGGAAGCTGAAGCTTTCTTT. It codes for CASRAGTGEAEAFF.

The CDR3 is CASSTLAGVYNEQFF. The CDR3 region has the DNA TGTGCCAGCAGCACGCTAGCGGGGGTTTACAATGAGCAGTTCTTC. The J gene is TRBJ2-1, the V gene TRBV21-1; no DNA check was done on the table's D call, TRBD2. TRBV21-1 has pseudogene status. The length of the CDR3 is 15 residues.

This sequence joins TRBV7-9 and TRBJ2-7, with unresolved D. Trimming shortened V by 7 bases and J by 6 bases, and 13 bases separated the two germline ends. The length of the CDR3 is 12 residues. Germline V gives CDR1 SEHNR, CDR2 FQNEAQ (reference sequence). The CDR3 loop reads CASTPIVREQYF. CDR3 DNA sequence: TGTGCCAGCACCCCGATTGTCCGCGAGCAGTACTTC.

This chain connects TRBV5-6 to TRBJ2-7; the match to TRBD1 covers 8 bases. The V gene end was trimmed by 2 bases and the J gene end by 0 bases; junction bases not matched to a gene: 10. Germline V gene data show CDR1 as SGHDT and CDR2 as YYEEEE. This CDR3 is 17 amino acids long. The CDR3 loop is CASSFWTGMVTSYEQYF. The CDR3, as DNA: TGTGCCAGCAGCTTCTGGACAGGGATGGTGACCTCCTACGAGCAGTACTTC.

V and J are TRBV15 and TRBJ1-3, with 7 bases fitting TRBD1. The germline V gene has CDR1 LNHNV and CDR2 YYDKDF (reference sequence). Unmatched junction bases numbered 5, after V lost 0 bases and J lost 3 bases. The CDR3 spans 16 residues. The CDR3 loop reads CATSRDRGRGGNTIYF. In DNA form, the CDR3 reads TGTGCCACCAGCAGAGATAGGGGGCGAGGTGGAAACACCATATATTTT.

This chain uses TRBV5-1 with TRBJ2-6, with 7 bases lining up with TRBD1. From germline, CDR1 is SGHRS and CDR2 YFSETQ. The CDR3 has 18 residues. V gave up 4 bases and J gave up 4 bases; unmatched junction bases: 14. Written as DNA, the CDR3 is TGCGCCAGCAGCGGTGCGACAGGGCGGCTTCTCGGGGCCAACGTCCTGACTTTC. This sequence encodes CASSGATGRLLGANVLTF.

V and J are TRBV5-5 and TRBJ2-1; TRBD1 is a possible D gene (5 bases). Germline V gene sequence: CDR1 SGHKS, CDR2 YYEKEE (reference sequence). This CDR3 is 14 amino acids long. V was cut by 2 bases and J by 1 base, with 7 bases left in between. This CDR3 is CASSFRGSYNEQFF. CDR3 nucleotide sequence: TGTGCCAGCAGCTTTAGGGGTTCCTACAATGAGCAGTTCTTC.

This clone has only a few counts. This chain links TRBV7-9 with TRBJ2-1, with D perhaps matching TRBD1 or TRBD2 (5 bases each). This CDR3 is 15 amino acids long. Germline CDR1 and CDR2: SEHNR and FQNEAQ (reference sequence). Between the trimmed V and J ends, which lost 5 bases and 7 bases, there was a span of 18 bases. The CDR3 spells CASSREGRAGNEQFF. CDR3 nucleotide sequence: TGTGCCAGCAGCCGAGAAGGCAGGGCGGGTAATGAGCAGTTCTTC.

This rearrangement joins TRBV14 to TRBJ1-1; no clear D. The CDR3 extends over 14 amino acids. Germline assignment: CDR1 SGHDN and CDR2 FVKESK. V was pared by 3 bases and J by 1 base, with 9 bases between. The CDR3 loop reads CASSHRWGNTEAFF. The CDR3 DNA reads TGTGCCAGCAGCCACCGTTGGGGGAACACTGAAGCTTTCTTT.

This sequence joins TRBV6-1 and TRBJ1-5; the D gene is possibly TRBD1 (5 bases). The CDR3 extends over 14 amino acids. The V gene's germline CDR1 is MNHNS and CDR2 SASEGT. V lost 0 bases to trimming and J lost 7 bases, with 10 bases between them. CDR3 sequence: CASSEAPGRQPQHF. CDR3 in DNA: TGTGCCAGCAGTGAAGCCCCAGGGCGCCAGCCCCAGCATTTT.

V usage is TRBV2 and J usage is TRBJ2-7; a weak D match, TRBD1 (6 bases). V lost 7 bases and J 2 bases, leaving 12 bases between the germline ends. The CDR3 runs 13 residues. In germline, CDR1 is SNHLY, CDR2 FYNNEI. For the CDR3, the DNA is TGTGCCAGCAACACAGGGCCAACCTACGAGCAGTACTTC. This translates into CASNTGPTYEQYF. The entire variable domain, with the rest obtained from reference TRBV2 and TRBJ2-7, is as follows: EPEVTQTPSHQVTQMGQEVILRCVPISNHLYFYWYRQILGQKVEFLVSFYNNEISEKSEIFDDQFSVERPDGSNFTLKIRSTKLEDSAMYFCASNTGPTYEQYFGPGTRLTVT.

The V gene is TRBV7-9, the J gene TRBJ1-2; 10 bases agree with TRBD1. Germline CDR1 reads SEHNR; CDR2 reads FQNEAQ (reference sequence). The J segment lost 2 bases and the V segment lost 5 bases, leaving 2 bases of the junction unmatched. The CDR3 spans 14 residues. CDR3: CASSPGQGNYGYTF. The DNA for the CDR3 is TGTGCCAGCAGCCCGGGACAGGGGAACTATGGCTACACCTTC.